The 8 T cell receptor beta chains below come from one sample, sequenced in a study of blood T cell repertoires in COVID-19. Data came from immunoSEQ multiplex PCR; TCRdb stores just in-frame clones and leaves some out. The sample lists 55,000 to 60,000 clones, around 76% occurring once. Sequenced sample: peripheral blood. The receptors here all came from a man in his fifties or sixties with active or convalescent COVID-19.

Only a few counts were recorded for this clone. This chain joins TRBV21-1 and TRBJ1-4. TRBV21-1 is assigned pseudogene status. The CDR3 consists of 15 residues. The chain's CDR3 is CASSKVREGNEKLFF. The CDR3 nucleotides read TGTGCCAGCAGCAAAGTCAGGGAGGGGAATGAAAAACTGTTTTTT.

J is TRBJ1-2 and V is TRBV12-5; D may be TRBD1 (6 bases). The V gene's germline CDR1 is LGHNT and CDR2 FRNRAP. This CDR3 region has 15 residues. V lost 1 base, J lost 7 bases, and 16 bases lay in between. This CDR3 reads CASGLAYTGQSGYTF. The CDR3, as DNA: TGTGCTAGTGGTTTGGCATATACTGGACAGAGTGGCTACACCTTC.

The chain combines TRBV19 with TRBJ2-3, with 8 positions matching TRBD2. Germline CDR1 reads LNHDA; CDR2 reads SQIVND (reference sequence). This CDR3 spans 14 amino acids. V dropped 9 bases and J dropped 5; count of bases not matched to a gene: 10. The CDR3 loop is CASCLRGEGDTQYF. The CDR3 DNA reads as TGTGCCAGCTGCTTGCGGGGGGAAGGAGATACGCAGTATTTT.

This clone has a count of ten or more. CDR3: CASSIDRQALGYTF. CDR3 sequence (DNA): TGTGCCAGTAGTATAGATAGGCAGGCTCTTGGCTACACCTTC. The chain is built from TRBV19 and TRBJ1-2, with D unresolved. CDR3 length equals 14 residues. V lost 0 bases to trimming and J lost 7 bases, with 12 bases between them. Germline CDR1 and CDR2: LNHDA and SQIVND (reference sequence).

This clone was recorded only once. The rearrangement links TRBV7-3 to TRBJ1-1, with D perhaps TRBD1 (5 bases). Germline V gene sequence: CDR1 SGHTA, CDR2 FQGTGA. CDR3 length equals 13 residues. Trimming took 5 bases from V and 0 from J, leaving 7 bases between them. CDR3 in amino acids: CASSLTVNTEAFF. DNA of the CDR3: TGTGCCAGCAGCCTGACAGTGAACACTGAAGCTTTCTTT.

The chain couples TRBV10-1 to TRBJ2-1; 12 nucleotides match TRBD2. The CDR3 has 15 amino acids. The ends lost 4 bases at V and 8 bases at J; junction bases unmatched: 6. CDR1 is WNHNN and CDR2 is SYGVQD in the germline V gene (reference sequence). CDR3 DNA sequence: TGCGCCAGCAGTGGAGGGACTAGCGGGTTGGATGAGCAGTTCTTC. Amino acid sequence: CASSGGTSGLDEQFF.

This rearrangement joins TRBV30 to TRBJ1-3; 7 nucleotides agree with TRBD1. Germline loops: CDR1 GTSNPN, CDR2 SVGIG (reference sequence). The junction had 6 bases not matched to a gene; V was cut back by 0 bases and J by 7 bases. The CDR3 has 14 residues. The CDR3 DNA sequence: TGTGCCTGGAGTGTCGGGACAGCAGGGAACACCATATATTTT. This gives the protein CAWSVGTAGNTIYF.

This clone was recorded a few times. The V gene is TRBV9, the J gene TRBJ1-4, with a weak D call TRBD1 (6 bases). V was cut by 5 bases and J by 8 bases, with 19 bases left in between. Per the germline V gene, CDR1 is SGDLS and CDR2 is YYNGEE. CDR3 size: 15 residues. The CDR3 loop reads CASSRSEGVGEKLFF. The DNA for the CDR3 is TGTGCCAGCAGTCGTAGTGAGGGGGTAGGGGAAAAACTGTTTTTT.